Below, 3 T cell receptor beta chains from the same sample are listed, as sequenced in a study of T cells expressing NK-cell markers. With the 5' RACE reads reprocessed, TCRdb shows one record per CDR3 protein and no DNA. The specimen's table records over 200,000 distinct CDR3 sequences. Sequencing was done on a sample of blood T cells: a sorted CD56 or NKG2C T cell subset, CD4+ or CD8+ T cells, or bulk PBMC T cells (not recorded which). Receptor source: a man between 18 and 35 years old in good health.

This chain's CDR3 is CSARQGAVNLQPQHF. This sequence joins TRBV20-1 and TRBJ1-5; TCRdb's D gene call, TRBD1, goes unchecked for lack of DNA. The CDR3 is 15 residues long. The germline CDR1 and CDR2 sequences are DFQATT and SNEGSKA (reference sequence).

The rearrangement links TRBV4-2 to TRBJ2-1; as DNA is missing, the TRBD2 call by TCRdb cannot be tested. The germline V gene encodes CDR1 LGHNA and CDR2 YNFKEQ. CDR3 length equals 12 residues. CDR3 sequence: CASSGGVYEQFF.

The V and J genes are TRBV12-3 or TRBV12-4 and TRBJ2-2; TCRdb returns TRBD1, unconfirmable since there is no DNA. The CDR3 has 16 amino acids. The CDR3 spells CASSRKTGGSSGELFF.